These T cell receptor beta chains were read from a single sample in a study of blood T cell repertoires in COVID-19. Profiling relied on immunoSEQ multiplex PCR, and the TCRdb table lists in-frame clones only, not all of them. The table has 100,000 to 150,000 clones, around nine tenths seen once. The specimen sequenced was peripheral blood. Receptors originate from a woman aged 70 to 79 with COVID-19, enrolled during active disease. Both conserved end residues are part of each CDR3. Each record gives: CDR3 protein, CDR3 DNA, clone size, J gene, D gene, V gene. D genes are given only for firm matches. Rows give clone size only sometimes, using once, few, many, or a class for an expanded clone.

CDR3: CASSGDRGLGNTIYF
DNA: TGTGCCAGCAGTGGAGACAGGGGGCTTGGAAACACCATATATTTT
size: NA
J: TRBJ1-3
D: TRBD1
V: TRBV9

CDR3: CASSLTGHVQLSSPLHF
DNA: TGTGCCAGCAGCTTAACAGGCCATGTCCAACTAAGTTCACCCCTCCACTTT
size: NA
J: TRBJ1-6
D: NA
V: TRBV7-2

CDR3: CASTIASGGRNEQFF
DNA: TGTGCCAGCACCATAGCTAGCGGGGGCCGCAATGAGCAGTTCTTC
size: NA
J: TRBJ2-1
D: TRBD2
V: TRBV5-4

CDR3: CASSQGGTAGDDNEQFF
DNA: TGTGCCAGCAGCCAAGGGGGTACGGCGGGGGACGACAATGAGCAGTTCTTC
size: NA
J: TRBJ2-1
D: TRBD2
V: TRBV3-1/TRBV3-2

CDR3: CASSLVASGNEKLFF
DNA: TGTGCCAGCAGCTTAGTGGCTTCGGGAAATGAAAAACTGTTTTTT
size: NA
J: TRBJ1-4
D: NA
V: TRBV7-2

CDR3: CASSPTSGVGSGANVLTF
DNA: TGCGCCAGCAGCCCGACTAGCGGGGTAGGGTCTGGGGCCAACGTCCTGACTTTC
size: NA
J: TRBJ2-6
D: TRBD2
V: TRBV5-1

CDR3: CASSLSGVGETQYF
DNA: TGTGCCAGCAGCTTAAGCGGGGTCGGAGAGACCCAGTACTTC
size: NA
J: TRBJ2-5
D: TRBD2
V: TRBV7-8

CDR3: CASSLDRGQAFF
DNA: TGCGCCAGCAGCTTGGACAGGGGGCAAGCTTTCTTT
size: NA
J: TRBJ1-1
D: TRBD1
V: TRBV5-1

CDR3: CASSQVQGIYGYTF
DNA: TGCGCCAGCAGCCAAGTACAGGGCATCTATGGCTACACCTTC
size: NA
J: TRBJ1-2
D: NA
V: TRBV4-1

CDR3: CASSNQRAGELFF
DNA: TGTGCCAGCAGCAACCAGCGTGCCGGGGAGCTGTTTTTT
size: once
J: TRBJ2-2
D: NA
V: TRBV11-2

CDR3: CASSLEGTGYSPLHF
DNA: TGTGCCAGCAGCTTGGAGGGGACAGGGTATTCACCCCTCCACTTT
size: NA
J: TRBJ1-6
D: TRBD1
V: TRBV5-4

CDR3: CASSQSNQPQHF
DNA: TGTGCCAGCAGCCAAAGCAATCAGCCCCAGCATTTT
size: NA
J: TRBJ1-5
D: NA
V: TRBV7-2

CDR3: CASSRDRVDTQYF
DNA: TGTGCCAGCAGCCGCGACAGGGTAGATACGCAGTATTTT
size: NA
J: TRBJ2-3
D: TRBD1
V: TRBV4-2

CDR3: CASSLSPSQETQYF
DNA: TGTGCCAGCAGCTTGTCCCCATCACAAGAGACCCAGTACTTC
size: NA
J: TRBJ2-5
D: NA
V: TRBV5-6

CDR3: CASSVGGETGGFEQYF
DNA: TGTGCCAGCAGCGTAGGAGGGGAGACAGGGGGCTTCGAGCAGTACTTC
size: NA
J: TRBJ2-7
D: TRBD1
V: TRBV9

CDR3: CASSQAPGDSGYTF
DNA: TGTGCCAGCAGCCAAGCGCCAGGGGATAGTGGCTACACCTTC
size: NA
J: TRBJ1-2
D: NA
V: TRBV4-2

CDR3: CASTDKGEPIYEQYF
DNA: TGTGCCAGCACCGACAAAGGGGAACCTATCTACGAGCAGTACTTC
size: NA
J: TRBJ2-7
D: NA
V: TRBV6-5

CDR3: CASSYSGVNEKLFF
DNA: TGTGCCAGCAGTTACTCAGGGGTGAATGAAAAACTGTTTTTT
size: NA
J: TRBJ1-4
D: NA
V: TRBV6-6

CDR3: CASREANQPQHF
DNA: TGTGCCAGCAGGGAGGCCAATCAGCCCCAGCATTTT
size: NA
J: TRBJ1-5
D: NA
V: TRBV28

CDR3: CATSDTARARETQYF
DNA: TGTGCCACCAGTGATACGGCGAGGGCGAGGGAGACCCAGTACTTC
size: NA
J: TRBJ2-5
D: NA
V: TRBV24-1

CDR3: CASSPQGAGTEAFF
DNA: TGTGCCAGCAGCCCCCAGGGGGCAGGGACTGAAGCTTTCTTT
size: NA
J: TRBJ1-1
D: TRBD1
V: TRBV5-5

CDR3: CASSQSSLERGPKETQYF
DNA: TGTGCCAGCAGCCAGTCCTCTTTGGAGCGGGGACCCAAAGAGACCCAGTACTTC
size: NA
J: TRBJ2-5
D: TRBD2
V: TRBV3-1/TRBV3-2

CDR3: CAIRGGGYEQYF
DNA: TGTGCCATCAGAGGAGGAGGTTACGAGCAGTACTTC
size: NA
J: TRBJ2-7
D: NA
V: TRBV10-3

CDR3: CASSQVAGLAKNIQYF
DNA: TGTGCCAGCAGCCAAGTAGCGGGGCTAGCCAAAAACATTCAGTACTTC
size: NA
J: TRBJ2-4
D: TRBD2
V: TRBV7-2

CDR3: CATSRYRDRERVDYGYTF
DNA: TGTGCCACCAGCAGATACCGGGACAGGGAGAGGGTAGACTATGGCTACACCTTC
size: NA
J: TRBJ1-2
D: TRBD1
V: TRBV15

CDR3: CASSGGTGNNSPLHF
DNA: TGTGCCAGCAGTGGGGGGACAGGCAATAATTCACCCCTCCACTTT
size: NA
J: TRBJ1-6
D: TRBD1
V: TRBV2

CDR3: CASRSQYEQYF
DNA: TGTGCCAGCAGAAGTCAGTACGAGCAGTACTTC
size: NA
J: TRBJ2-7
D: NA
V: TRBV28

CDR3: CASSSTGGGEQYF
DNA: TGTGCCAGCAGTTCCACAGGGGGTGGAGAGCAGTACTTC
size: once
J: TRBJ2-7
D: TRBD1
V: TRBV25-1

CDR3: CASRPQGLSNTQPQHF
DNA: TGTGCCAGCAGACCTCAGGGTTTATCCAATACTCAGCCCCAGCATTTT
size: NA
J: TRBJ1-5
D: NA
V: TRBV28

CDR3: CASSPGNHSYEQYF
DNA: TGTGCCAGCAGCCCGGGGAACCACTCCTACGAGCAGTACTTC
size: NA
J: TRBJ2-7
D: NA
V: TRBV11-3

CDR3: CASSLLPGQVISPLHF
DNA: TGTGCCAGTAGTTTACTCCCGGGACAGGTGATTTCACCCCTCCACTTT
size: NA
J: TRBJ1-6
D: TRBD1
V: TRBV19

CDR3: CATSDPYRVPYEQYF
DNA: TGTGCCACCAGTGATCCGTACAGGGTTCCGTACGAGCAGTACTTC
size: once
J: TRBJ2-7
D: NA
V: TRBV24-1

CDR3: CASSPGGDTYGYTF
DNA: TGTGCCAGCAGCCCCGGGGGAGATACCTATGGCTACACCTTC
size: NA
J: TRBJ1-2
D: NA
V: TRBV3-1/TRBV3-2

CDR3: CASSSRGSRGYGYTF
DNA: TGTGCCAGCAGTTCCCGCGGGTCCCGGGGCTATGGCTACACCTTC
size: NA
J: TRBJ1-2
D: NA
V: TRBV6-5

CDR3: CASSVEGSGEQYF
DNA: TGTGCCAGCAGCGTAGAGGGCAGCGGCGAGCAGTACTTC
size: once
J: TRBJ2-7
D: NA
V: TRBV9

CDR3: CASRNRDRASGYTF
DNA: TGTGCCAGCAGGAATCGGGACAGGGCTTCTGGCTACACCTTC
size: NA
J: TRBJ1-2
D: TRBD1
V: TRBV28

CDR3: CSVVRGNTEAFF
DNA: TGCAGCGTTGTTAGGGGGAACACTGAAGCTTTCTTT
size: NA
J: TRBJ1-1
D: NA
V: TRBV29-1

CDR3: CASQGWDREGNYGYTF
DNA: TGTGCCAGCCAAGGCTGGGACAGGGAGGGGAACTATGGCTACACCTTC
size: NA
J: TRBJ1-2
D: TRBD1
V: TRBV7-9

CDR3: CASSQYQGAITEAFF
DNA: TGTGCCAGCAGCCAATACCAGGGGGCGATCACTGAAGCTTTCTTT
size: NA
J: TRBJ1-1
D: TRBD1
V: TRBV3-1/TRBV3-2

CDR3: CASSESRQGVLFF
DNA: TGTGCCAGCAGTGAATCCCGACAGGGAGTGCTGTTTTTT
size: NA
J: TRBJ1-4
D: TRBD1
V: TRBV6-1

CDR3: CASSSSGMEGNTEAFF
DNA: TGTGCCAGCAGCTCCTCCGGGATGGAAGGAAACACTGAAGCTTTCTTT
size: NA
J: TRBJ1-1
D: NA
V: TRBV7-9